The next 30 T cell receptor beta chains were all read from a single sample in a study of T cell repertoires in cytomegalovirus infection. TCRdb redid the calling of the reads with MiXCR, one entry per CDR3 protein. Counted here are about 770,000 distinct CDR3 sequences, almost 30% occurring once; the ten biggest clones make up roughly 13%. Which antigens these TCRs recognize remains unknown. Sequenced here: cultured CD8+ T cells from PBMCs, sampled from culture after CMV antigen stimulation. The receptors derive from a human donor in good health (CMV status not recorded). Some clones in this sample may be carry-over from other donors' samples.

V is TRBV11-2 and J is TRBJ2-6, with 9 bases lining up with TRBD1. J lost 1 base, V lost 2 bases, and 6 bases had no gene match. The length of the CDR3 is 18 residues. The germline V gene has CDR1 SGHAT and CDR2 FQNNGV. CDR3 amino acids: CASSLWGQGTSGANVLTF. CDR3 bases: TGTGCCAGCAGCTTATGGGGACAGGGTACATCTGGGGCCAACGTCCTGACTTTC.

The J gene is TRBJ2-3, the V gene TRBV5-3, with D possibly matching TRBD2 (5 bases). TRBV5-3 is assigned to the ORF class and has an uncertain function. The CDR3 is 14 residues long. Trimming removed 8 bases at V and 2 bases at J, with 15 bases between. CDR3 sequence (DNA): TGTGCCAGCACCGGGGTCGGAGCCACAGATACGCAGTATTTT. Translated, it gives CASTGVGATDTQYF.

The chain employs TRBV7-8 and TRBJ2-1; 12 bases are shared with TRBD2. CDR3 size: 16 residues. With 5 bases clipped from V and 9 bases from J, the junction kept 11 bases outside the gene matches. CDR1 SGHVS and CDR2 FQNEAQ come from the germline V gene. In DNA form, the CDR3 reads TGTGCCAGCAGCCTAACGACTAGCGGGGGCCGGGTTGAGCAGTTCTTC. It codes for CASSLTTSGGRVEQFF.

This clonotype has only a few counts. The chain carries TRBV7-9 and TRBJ1-2, with D hard to call. The CDR3 consists of 14 residues. Trimming took off 7 bases at V and 3 bases at J, with 15 bases between the two ends. Looked up from germline, CDR1 is SEHNR and CDR2 is FQNEAQ (reference sequence). CDR3 sequence reads: CASTHHPEDYGYTF. The DNA of the CDR3 is TGTGCCAGCACCCATCACCCCGAGGACTATGGCTACACCTTC.

The chain carries TRBV27 and TRBJ1-2, with no clear D. Germline lookup yields CDR1 MNHEY and CDR2 SMNVEV (reference sequence). The CDR3 spans 14 residues. The germline V and J ends were trimmed by 5 bases and 8 bases, with 18 bases remaining between them. In DNA form, the CDR3 reads TGTGCCAGCAGTCCCGCGGCCGGCCCTCAGGGCTACACCTTC. Amino acid sequence: CASSPAAGPQGYTF.

This clonotype turned up a few times. This chain uses TRBV20-1 with TRBJ2-7, with D perhaps matching TRBD2 (5 bases). With 0 bases removed from V and 2 bases from J, the gap between germline ends came to 8 bases. This CDR3 has 13 residues. Germline assignment: CDR1 DFQATT and CDR2 SNEGSKA (reference sequence). CDR3 region: CSARDPGAYEQYF. The CDR3 DNA sequence: TGCAGTGCTAGAGATCCCGGGGCCTACGAGCAGTACTTC.

Ten or more counts support this clonotype. The chain carries TRBV19 and TRBJ1-1; no reliable D call. Germline V gene lookup returns CDR1 LNHDA and CDR2 SQIVND (reference sequence). The CDR3 has 17 amino acids. Trimming pared 5 bases from V and 1 base from J, leaving 20 bases between. DNA for the CDR3: TGTGCCAGTAGTCCATATCCCCCCCGGTCTGGGAACACTGAAGCTTTCTTT. It encodes CASSPYPPRSGNTEAFF. Together with reference TRBV19 and TRBJ1-1, the CDR3 gives the full variable domain: DGGITQSPKYLFRKEGQNVTLSCEQNLNHDAMYWYRQDPGQGLRLIYYSQIVNDFQKGDIAEGYSVSREKKESFPLTVTSAQKNPTAFYLCASSPYPPRSGNTEAFFGQGTRLTVV.

This clonotype was seen a single time. This chain connects TRBV9 to TRBJ2-5, with D perhaps matching TRBD1 (6 bases). The CDR3 covers 14 residues. With 3 bases removed from V and 2 bases from J, the gap between germline ends came to 11 bases. CDR1 SGDLS and CDR2 YYNGEE come from the germline V gene. CDR3 protein: CASSGSGVQETQYF. For the CDR3, the DNA is TGTGCCAGCAGCGGCTCAGGGGTACAAGAGACCCAGTACTTC.

This rearrangement joins TRBV27 to TRBJ1-1, with no clear D. Germline CDR1 reads MNHEY; CDR2 reads SMNVEV (reference sequence). CDR3 length: 15 amino acids. The V end was cut by 1 base, the J end by 5 bases, with 14 bases between. The CDR3 DNA reads TGTGCCAGCAGTTTATTAAGAGTCCATGGGACTGAAGCTTTCTTT. Translated, it gives CASSLLRVHGTEAFF.

This clonotype has more than one count but fewer than ten. The chain uses TRBV7-2 and TRBJ2-1, with TRBD2 matching 10 bases. CDR3 length: 18 amino acids. V lost 2 bases and J lost 0; bases outside the gene matches: 7. Per germline, CDR1 SGHTA and CDR2 FQGNSA. CDR3 bases: TGTGCCAGCAGCTTACGGCTAGCGGGGGCCTTCTCCTACAATGAGCAGTTCTTC. This encodes CASSLRLAGAFSYNEQFF.

This clonotype was observed a handful of times. The chain joins TRBV6-1 to TRBJ2-2; 10 nucleotides agree with TRBD1. Germline loops: CDR1 MNHNS, CDR2 SASEGT. The trim removed 9 bases at V and 6 bases at J, leaving 10 bases unmatched. The CDR3 length is 15 residues. CDR3 in DNA: TGTGCCAGTACGGGGGGGACAGGGGTTGCCGGGGAGCTGTTTTTT. It yields the protein CASTGGTGVAGELFF.

J is TRBJ2-1 and V is TRBV5-6, with D perhaps matching TRBD1 (5 bases). Trimming removed 2 bases from V and 3 bases from J, with 9 bases in between. The CDR3 runs to 14 residues. Looked up from germline, CDR1 is SGHDT and CDR2 is YYEEEE. The CDR3 region is CASSFEGDYNEQFF. CDR3 coding DNA: TGTGCCAGCAGCTTTGAAGGGGACTACAATGAGCAGTTCTTC.

The V gene is TRBV7-9, the J gene TRBJ1-2, with D hard to call. The V end lost 5 bases, the J end lost 0 bases, and 10 bases lay between the germline ends. Germline V gives CDR1 SEHNR, CDR2 FQNEAQ (reference sequence). This CDR3 region has 14 residues. CDR3 loop: CASSPLPTNYGYTF. The CDR3 DNA reads TGTGCCAGCAGCCCACTCCCGACTAACTATGGCTACACCTTC.

This clonotype was seen only a few times. The rearrangement links TRBV27 to TRBJ1-2; maybe TRBD1 (6 bases). This CDR3 is 15 amino acids long. Germline-derived CDR1 and CDR2 are MNHEY and SMNVEV (reference sequence). The V end lost 1 base, the J end lost 3 bases, and 12 bases lay between the germline ends. In DNA, the CDR3 is TGTGCCAGCAGTTTATTGGCAGGGGATGACTATGGCTACACCTTC. Translated: CASSLLAGDDYGYTF.

This clonotype was counted between two and nine times. This chain connects TRBV7-9 to TRBJ1-4; no reliable D call. CDR3 length: 16 amino acids. V was cut by 5 bases and J by 0 bases, with 13 bases left in between. The germline V gene has CDR1 SEHNR and CDR2 FQNEAQ (reference sequence). CDR3 bases: TGTGCCAGCAGCGAGCCCCTTGGTGCAACTAATGAAAAACTGTTTTTT. Amino acid sequence: CASSEPLGATNEKLFF.

This chain links TRBV27 with TRBJ2-2, with 11 bases matching TRBD1. Germline V lookup: CDR1 MNHEY, CDR2 SMNVEV (reference sequence). The length of the CDR3 is 16 residues. Trimming took 2 bases from V and 6 from J; bases not matched to a gene: 5. CDR3 in amino acids: CASSLGQGAKSGELFF. The CDR3 DNA sequence: TGTGCCAGCAGTTTAGGACAGGGGGCTAAATCCGGGGAGCTGTTTTTT.

This clonotype was seen repeatedly, ten times or more. The rearrangement links TRBV7-8 to TRBJ2-1; the D gene could be TRBD1 or TRBD2 (6 bases each). Germline lookup yields CDR1 SGHVS and CDR2 FQNEAQ. The CDR3 has 14 amino acids. The ends were cut back, 5 bases at V and 7 bases at J, with 15 bases in the middle. The CDR3 here is CASSPSGAKNEQFF. The CDR3 DNA sequence: TGTGCCAGCAGCCCCTCGGGGGCGAAAAATGAGCAGTTCTTC.

This clonotype was observed once. The chain employs TRBV5-5 and TRBJ2-3; no firm D call. This CDR3 contains 14 residues. V was pared by 3 bases and J by 3 bases, with 11 bases between. In germline, CDR1 is SGHKS, CDR2 YYEKEE (reference sequence). For the CDR3, the DNA is TGTGCCAGCAGCTCGACCCGAGTGACAGATACGCAGTATTTT. Translated: CASSSTRVTDTQYF.

This clonotype has only a few counts. V and J are TRBV24-1 and TRBJ2-2; 7 bases agree with TRBD1. The CDR3 consists of 14 residues. From germline, CDR1 is KGHDR and CDR2 SFDVKD. J lost 7 bases, V lost 7 bases, and 8 bases had no gene match. CDR3 nucleotides: TGTGCCACCAGGAGCGACAGGGCGGACGGGGAGCTGTTTTTT. Its translation is CATRSDRADGELFF.

Only one count was recorded for this clonotype. This may stem from a read error, because a much larger clone lies one nucleotide away. The chain couples TRBV3-1 to TRBJ2-2, with 9 bases that match TRBD1. V shed 4 bases, J shed 3 bases, and the junction held 3 bases outside the gene matches. The V gene's germline CDR1 is LGHDT and CDR2 YNNKEL (reference sequence). The CDR3 sequence is 15 residues long. The CDR3 protein is CASSRDRGYTGELFF. The CDR3 DNA is TGTGCCAGCAGCCGCGACAGGGGGTACACCGGGGAGCTGTTTTTT. Combining the CDR3 with reference TRBV3-1 and TRBJ2-2 gives the whole variable domain DTAVSQTPKYLVTQMGNDKSIKCEQNLGHDTMYWYKQDSKKFLKIMFSYNNKELIINETVPNRFSPKSPDKAHLNLHINSLELGDSAVYFCASSRDRGYTGELFFGEGSRLTVL.

V is TRBV6-1 and J is TRBJ2-7; 7 bases match TRBD1. Trimming took 6 bases from V and 7 from J; bases not matched to a gene: 9. This CDR3 is 13 amino acids long. Looked up from germline, CDR1 is MNHNS and CDR2 is SASEGT. The CDR3 DNA reads TGTGCCAGCAGCGTTCCGGGACAGCCTGAGCAGTACGTC. This sequence encodes CASSVPGQPEQYV.

This clonotype was seen more than once but under ten times. This chain uses TRBV4-1 with TRBJ1-2, with 9 bases identical to TRBD1. After removal of 1 base from V and 2 bases from J, the junction contained 5 bases not matched to a gene. Germline V gene data show CDR1 as MGHRA and CDR2 as YSYEKL. This CDR3 contains 16 residues. CDR3 sequence reads: CASSQVGTGSNYGYTF. CDR3 bases: TGCGCCAGCAGCCAAGTGGGGACAGGGTCCAACTATGGCTACACCTTC.

In its sample, this clonotype was seen a few times. V usage is TRBV4-1 and J usage is TRBJ1-5; 9 bases map to TRBD1. Germline loops: CDR1 MGHRA, CDR2 YSYEKL. This CDR3 region has 16 residues. V was clipped by 4 bases and J by 4 bases; unmatched bases: 8. The CDR3 is CASSLTYRGLNQPQHF. The CDR3 DNA is TGCGCCAGCAGCCTTACTTACAGGGGGCTGAATCAGCCCCAGCATTTT.

This clonotype is a singleton in its sample. The rearrangement joins TRBV27 to TRBJ2-2; D unclear. Trimming left V 5 bases short and J 7 bases short, with 8 bases between. Germline V CDR1 and CDR2: MNHEY, SMNVEV (reference sequence). This CDR3 spans 12 amino acids. CDR3 loop: CASSTSYGELFF. In DNA form, the CDR3 reads TGTGCCAGCAGTACGTCCTACGGGGAGCTGTTTTTT.

This sequence joins TRBV6-2 or TRBV6-3 and TRBJ2-1; D is ambiguous. V gave up 2 bases and J gave up 4 bases, with 15 bases separating them. There are 16 residues in the CDR3. The germline CDR1 and CDR2 sequences are MNHEY and SVGEGT. Written as DNA, the CDR3 is TGTGCCAGCAGTTACGACGAAACCCCCCAGTACAATGAGCAGTTCTTC. Translation: CASSYDETPQYNEQFF.

Note on this clonotype: One junction end disagrees with the germline gene, perhaps due to a read error. V and J are TRBV11-2 and TRBJ2-1, with 12 bases lining up with TRBD2. The CDR3 consists of 18 residues. Germline values: CDR1 SGHAT, CDR2 FQNNGV. The CDR3: CANSLDQIPSGGADEQFF. DNA for the CDR3: TGTGCCAACAGCTTAGATCAGATCCCTAGCGGGGGGGCGGATGAGCAGTTCTTC. Supplemented by reference TRBV11-2 and TRBJ2-1, the full variable domain reads EAGVAQSPRYKIIEKRQSVAFWCNPISGHATLYWYQQILGQGPKLLIQFQNNGVVDDSQLPKDRFSAERLKGVDSTLKIQPAKLEDSAVYLCANSLDQIPSGGADEQFFGPGTRLTVL.

The rearrangement links TRBV12-3 or TRBV12-4 to TRBJ2-3; 8 bases fit TRBD1. The junction had 17 bases not matched to a gene; V was cut back by 4 bases and J by 11 bases. The CDR3 covers 16 residues. The CDR3 sequence: CASSSDRGEALMRQYF. CDR3 sequence (DNA): TGTGCCAGCAGTTCCGACAGGGGCGAGGCGCTTATGAGGCAGTATTTT.

This clonotype was counted at least ten times. The chain joins TRBV7-8 to TRBJ2-3, with TRBD1 identical over 7 bases. Germline CDR1 and CDR2: SGHVS and FQNEAQ. The CDR3 totals 14 residues. V shed 5 bases and J 6 bases; nucleotides not matched to a gene: 8. The CDR3 protein is CASSPRQGSDTQYF. In DNA, the CDR3 is TGTGCCAGCAGCCCCCGACAGGGCTCGGATACGCAGTATTTT.

This clonotype was picked up a small number of times. The chain is built from TRBV20-1 and TRBJ2-3; 8 bases match TRBD1. The CDR3 sequence is 15 residues long. Germline CDR1 is DFQATT and CDR2 is SNEGSKA (reference sequence). Unmatched junction bases numbered 5, after V lost 1 base and J lost 2 bases. CDR3 sequence reads: CSARAPTGDTDTQYF. In DNA form, the CDR3 reads TGCAGTGCTAGAGCCCCGACAGGGGACACAGATACGCAGTATTTT.

This clonotype appeared a few times. This sequence joins TRBV7-6 and TRBJ2-2, with 8 bases matching TRBD2. The CDR3 is 16 amino acids. After removal of 4 bases from V and 4 bases from J, the junction contained 8 bases not matched to a gene. CDR1 and CDR2 (germline): SGHVS, FNYEAQ. CDR3 in amino acids: CASSYLAGGLTGELFF. The CDR3 DNA reads TGTGCCAGCAGCTACTTGGCGGGGGGCCTCACCGGGGAGCTGTTTTTT. Full variable domain (rest looked up from reference TRBV7-6 and TRBJ2-2): GAGVSQSPRYKVTKRGQDVALRCDPISGHVSLYWYRQALGQGPEFLTYFNYEAQQDKSGLPNDRFSAERPEGSISTLTIQRTEQRDSAMYRCASSYLAGGLTGELFFGEGSRLTVL.